These T cell receptor beta chains were read from a single sample in a study of CD8+CD57+ T cells in acquired aplastic anemia. TCRdb re-called the reads through MiXCR, storing one row per CDR3 protein. The table lists under 150,000 distinct CDR3 sequences, approximately 40% of them singletons, with approximately 2.6% in the top ten. The sample comprised sorted CD4+, CD8+, or CD8+CD57+ T cells (not recorded which) from PBMCs. These receptors were collected from a human donor with aplastic anemia. Each CDR3 is given with its conserved first and last residue. The D gene is left open where the match is weak. Size is omitted from some rows. Given values are once, few, many or a class for expanded clones.

V: TRBV25-1
J: TRBJ1-3
D: .
size: many
CDR3: CATSENSGNTIYF
DNA: TGTGCCACCTCCGAAAACTCTGGAAACACCATATATTTT

V: TRBV19
J: TRBJ1-2
D: .
size: many
CDR3: CASSTPGRRRGYTF
DNA: TGTGCCAGTAGTACCCCGGGTCGAAGGAGGGGCTACACCTTC

V: TRBV15
J: TRBJ2-3
D: .
size: .
CDR3: CATSRDGDTNTQYF
DNA: TGTGCCACCAGCAGAGATGGGGACACGAATACGCAGTATTTT

V: TRBV10-3
J: TRBJ2-3
D: TRBD2
size: many
CDR3: CAIKSERGVDTQYF
DNA: TGTGCCATCAAAAGTGAGCGGGGGGTCGATACGCAGTATTTT

V: TRBV6-1
J: TRBJ1-2
D: TRBD1
size: few
CDR3: CASTGETGARYGYTF
DNA: TGTGCCAGCACCGGAGAAACAGGGGCCCGCTATGGCTACACCTTC

V: TRBV19
J: TRBJ1-4
D: .
size: .
CDR3: CASSIVRDEKLFF
DNA: TGTGCCAGTAGTATCGTTCGGGATGAAAAACTGTTTTTT

V: TRBV4-2
J: TRBJ2-3
D: .
size: many
CDR3: CASSQATAGGTDTQYF
DNA: TGTGCCAGCAGCCAAGCCACAGCGGGTGGCACAGATACGCAGTATTTT

V: TRBV5-1
J: TRBJ2-5
D: TRBD2
size: many
CDR3: CASSGGLAGATYQETQYF
DNA: TGCGCCAGCAGCGGGGGACTAGCGGGGGCAACGTACCAAGAGACCCAGTACTTC

V: TRBV19
J: TRBJ1-1
D: .
size: .
CDR3: CASSHPVGGNAEAFF
DNA: TGTGCCAGTAGCCACCCTGTTGGGGGGAACGCTGAGGCTTTCTTT

V: TRBV12-3/TRBV12-4
J: TRBJ1-2
D: TRBD1
size: many
CDR3: CASKVLKGAPVNYGYTF
DNA: TGTGCCAGCAAAGTTTTGAAGGGGGCCCCCGTTAACTATGGCTACACCTTC

V: TRBV2
J: TRBJ1-5
D: TRBD1
size: .
CDR3: CASSAPGGGNQPQHF
DNA: TGTGCCAGCAGCGCACCAGGGGGTGGTAATCAGCCCCAGCATTTT

V: TRBV14
J: TRBJ2-1
D: TRBD2
size: few
CDR3: CASSHPPPIQRGRPNEQFF
DNA: TGTGCCAGCAGCCATCCCCCCCCAATCCAGCGGGGTAGGCCGAATGAGCAGTTCTTC

V: TRBV5-1
J: TRBJ1-1
D: .
size: .
CDR3: CASSLIGVDTEAFF
DNA: TGCGCCAGCAGCTTAATAGGCGTAGACACTGAAGCTTTCTTT

V: TRBV2
J: TRBJ1-4
D: TRBD1
size: many
CDR3: CASSRTGSEKLFF
DNA: TGTGCCAGCAGTCGGACAGGGAGTGAAAAACTGTTTTTT

V: TRBV6-2/TRBV6-3
J: TRBJ1-1
D: .
size: .
CDR3: CASSYAMEVGGGNTEAFF
DNA: TGTGCCAGCAGTTACGCAATGGAGGTTGGAGGGGGGAACACTGAAGCTTTCTTT

V: TRBV12-3/TRBV12-4
J: TRBJ2-5
D: TRBD1
size: .
CDR3: CASTGTGGF
DNA: TGTGCCAGCACTGGGACAGGGGGCTTC

V: TRBV19
J: TRBJ2-2
D: .
size: .
CDR3: CASMKGRDTGELFF
DNA: TGTGCCAGTATGAAGGGCAGGGACACCGGGGAGCTGTTTTTT

V: TRBV19
J: TRBJ2-3
D: .
size: .
CDR3: CASSNSRTDTQYF
DNA: TGTGCCAGTAGTAATTCCAGAACAGATACGCAGTATTTT

V: TRBV6-1
J: TRBJ1-6
D: .
size: many
CDR3: CASSKGRTYNSPLHF
DNA: TGTGCCAGCAGTAAGGGCCGCACCTATAATTCACCCCTCCACTTT

V: TRBV28
J: TRBJ1-2
D: .
size: many
CDR3: CASSLNVLYGYTF
DNA: TGTGCCAGCAGTTTAAATGTACTCTATGGCTACACCTTC

V: TRBV10-3
J: TRBJ1-2
D: TRBD1
size: .
CDR3: CAISESARQGYYGYTF
DNA: TGTGCCATCAGTGAGTCAGCGAGACAGGGTTACTATGGCTACACCTTC

V: TRBV3-1
J: TRBJ2-5
D: TRBD2
size: .
CDR3: CASSQDLAGASRETQYF
DNA: TGTGCCAGCAGCCAAGATCTAGCGGGGGCCTCCAGGGAGACCCAGTACTTC

V: TRBV19
J: TRBJ1-5
D: TRBD1
size: .
CDR3: CASSTDRANQPRHF
DNA: TGTGCCAGTAGTACGGACAGGGCCAATCAGCCCCGGCATTTT

V: TRBV15
J: TRBJ1-5
D: .
size: few
CDR3: CATSERAGNQPQHF
DNA: TGTGCCACCAGCGAGAGGGCCGGCAATCAGCCCCAGCATTTT

V: TRBV20-1
J: TRBJ2-7
D: TRBD1
size: .
CDR3: CSAREPDRSYERYF
DNA: TGCAGTGCTAGGGAACCGGACAGGTCCTACGAGCGGTACTTC

V: TRBV12-3/TRBV12-4
J: TRBJ2-3
D: .
size: many
CDR3: CASSLPAGPDTQYF
DNA: TGTGCCAGCAGTTTACCCGCAGGGCCAGATACGCAGTATTTT

V: TRBV20-1
J: TRBJ2-3
D: TRBD1
size: many
CDR3: CSASGTGGPATWQYF
DNA: TGCAGTGCTAGTGGGACAGGGGGGCCGGCGACATGGCAGTATTTT

V: TRBV29-1
J: TRBJ2-7
D: TRBD1
size: .
CDR3: CSGGQSYEQYF
DNA: TGCAGCGGGGGACAGTCCTACGAGCAGTACTTC

V: TRBV2
J: TRBJ1-2
D: TRBD1
size: few
CDR3: CASRGGQGGGYTF
DNA: TGTGCCAGCAGGGGAGGACAGGGCGGAGGCTACACCTTC

V: TRBV20-1
J: TRBJ2-1
D: TRBD2
size: .
CDR3: CSARDGGLAGGPGNEQFF
DNA: TGCAGTGCTAGAGATGGGGGACTAGCGGGGGGTCCTGGCAATGAGCAGTTCTTC

V: TRBV9
J: TRBJ2-1
D: TRBD1
size: .
CDR3: CTSSGTGGDYNEQFF
DNA: TGTACCAGCAGCGGGACAGGGGGTGACTACAATGAGCAGTTCTTC

V: TRBV14
J: TRBJ1-1
D: .
size: many
CDR3: CASSRGRTEAFF
DNA: TGTGCCAGCAGCCGGGGGAGGACTGAAGCTTTCTTT

V: TRBV14
J: TRBJ2-3
D: .
size: once
CDR3: CASSQGGGAADTQYF
DNA: TGTGCCAGCAGCCAAGGAGGGGGGGCCGCAGATACGCAGTATTTT

V: TRBV5-6
J: TRBJ1-3
D: .
size: many
CDR3: CASSSWVVGDTIYF
DNA: TGTGCCAGCAGCTCTTGGGTTGTTGGAGACACCATATATTTT

V: TRBV6-5
J: TRBJ1-1
D: TRBD1
size: .
CDR3: CASRYRGGGMNTEAFF
DNA: TGTGCCAGCAGGTACAGGGGAGGCGGAATGAACACTGAAGCTTTCTTT

V: TRBV5-5
J: TRBJ1-1
D: .
size: many
CDR3: CASSYVQGGEGEAFF
DNA: TGTGCCAGCAGCTATGTACAGGGAGGGGAAGGTGAAGCTTTCTTT

V: TRBV6-5
J: TRBJ1-2
D: .
size: .
CDR3: CASSYAQTYGYTF
DNA: TGTGCCAGCAGTTACGCCCAGACGTATGGCTACACCTTC

V: TRBV19
J: TRBJ1-5
D: .
size: .
CDR3: CASSILGVGQPQHF
DNA: TGTGCCAGTAGTATCTTGGGGGTCGGGCAGCCCCAGCATTTT

V: TRBV6-6
J: TRBJ1-2
D: TRBD1
size: many
CDR3: CATRGRDRGHGYTF
DNA: TGTGCCACCCGGGGACGGGACAGGGGGCACGGCTACACCTTC

V: TRBV27
J: TRBJ2-7
D: .
size: many
CDR3: CASSPQGNEQYF
DNA: TGTGCCAGCAGTCCACAGGGTAACGAGCAGTACTTC

V: TRBV19
J: TRBJ2-5
D: TRBD2
size: many
CDR3: CASSIPSGGVEETQYF
DNA: TGTGCCAGTAGTATCCCCAGCGGGGGGGTAGAAGAGACCCAGTACTTC

V: TRBV10-3
J: TRBJ1-6
D: TRBD1
size: .
CDR3: CASSSWTGNHSLHF
DNA: TGTGCCAGCAGTTCATGGACAGGGAATCATTCCCTCCACTTT